This T cell receptor beta chain came from a study of shared clonotypes between healthy human individuals. The sorted-subset replicate PCRs were given roughly 190 ng DNA, which is approximately 30,000 T cell genomes. Profiled with immunoSEQ multiplex PCR; TCRdb holds only in-frame clones, not every one. The sample yields about 2.4 million clones, 90% to 95% seen once. This clone was observed a single time. Its antigen is currently unknown. The germline CDR1 and CDR2 sequences are KGHSH and LQKENI. V was trimmed by 4 bases and J by 0 bases, leaving 13 bases between them. There are 15 residues in the CDR3. Study outcomes and limitations: Memory subsets generally showed smaller estimated richness than naive subsets did.

The sample was naive CD4+ T cells from PBMCs. Subset described: CD45RA+ positively selected. The J gene is TRBJ2-7, the V gene TRBV18; D gene unclear. This receptor was obtained from a man aged 18 to 35 in good health. Some clones in this sample may be carry-over from other donors' samples. The CDR3, as DNA: TGTGCCAGCTCACTAGCCTTGATGAGCTCCTACGAGCAGTACTTC. Protein product: CASSLALMSSYEQYF.